Included here is one T cell receptor beta chain sequence, with context. Positively selected for CCR7, the CD45RO-negative cells used as naive CD8 cells excluded terminally differentiated effector memory CD45RA+ cells. The V and J ends lost 3 bases and 2 bases, in that order; junction bases with no gene match: 13. Germline lookup yields CDR1 MGHRA and CDR2 YSYEKL. This CDR3 contains 18 residues. Using immunoSEQ multiplex PCR, the repertoire was profiled, and TCRdb retains in-frame clones only, with some absent. The sample holds about 650,000 clones, about 95% seen once. The data stem from a study of shared clonotypes between healthy human individuals.

The clonotype comes from a woman younger than 45 in good health. The gene calls are TRBV4-1 and TRBJ2-3; 8 nucleotides match TRBD2. Input material: naive CD8+ T cells sorted from blood. The CDR3, as DNA: TGCGCCAGCAGCCACCCCTTGGCGGGAGGAGGGTTCACAGATACGCAGTATTTT. This gives the protein CASSHPLAGGGFTDTQYF.